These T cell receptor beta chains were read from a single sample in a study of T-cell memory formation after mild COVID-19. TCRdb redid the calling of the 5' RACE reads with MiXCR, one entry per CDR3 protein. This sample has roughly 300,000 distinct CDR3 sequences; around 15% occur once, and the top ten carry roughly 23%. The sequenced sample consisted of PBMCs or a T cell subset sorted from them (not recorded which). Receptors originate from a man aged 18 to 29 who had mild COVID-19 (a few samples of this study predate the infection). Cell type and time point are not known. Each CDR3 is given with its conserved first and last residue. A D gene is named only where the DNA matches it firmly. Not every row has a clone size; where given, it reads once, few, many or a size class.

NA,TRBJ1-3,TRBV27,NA,CASSPTGSGNTIYF,TGTGCCAGCAGCCCGACAGGATCTGGAAACACCATATATTTT
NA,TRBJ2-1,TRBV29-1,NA,CSVPGRGSVRDNEQFF,TGCAGCGTTCCGGGTCGGGGGTCAGTTCGGGACAATGAGCAGTTCTTC
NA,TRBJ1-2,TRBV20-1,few,CSASRPLQGNYGYTF,TGCAGTGCCTCTAGGCCCTTACAGGGAAACTATGGCTACACCTTC
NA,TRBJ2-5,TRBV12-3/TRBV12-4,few,CASSYLTGKTQYF,TGTGCCAGCAGTTACCTGACCGGAAAGACCCAGTACTTC
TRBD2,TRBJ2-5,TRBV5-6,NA,CASSRSGAQYF,TGTGCCAGCAGTCGTAGCGGGGCTCAGTACTTC
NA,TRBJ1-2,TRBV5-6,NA,CASSFYGSYTF,TGTGCCAGCAGCTTCTACGGAAGCTACACCTTC
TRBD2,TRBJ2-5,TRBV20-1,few,CSARAPAGRETQYF,TGCAGTGCTAGAGCTCCAGCGGGGAGAGAGACCCAGTACTTC
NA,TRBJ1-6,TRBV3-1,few,CASSRIGGGSYNSPLHF,TGTGCCAGCAGTCGAATAGGGGGTGGATCCTATAATTCACCCCTCCACTTT
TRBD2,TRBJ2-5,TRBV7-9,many,CASTSSGQETQYF,TGTGCCAGCACCTCTAGCGGCCAAGAGACCCAGTACTTC
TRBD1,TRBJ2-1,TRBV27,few,CASNPTDRGLNEQFF,TGTGCCAGCAACCCCACGGACAGGGGGCTTAATGAGCAGTTCTTC
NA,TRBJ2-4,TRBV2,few,CASSEFPPSAKNIQYF,TGTGCCAGCAGTGAGTTCCCCCCGAGCGCCAAAAACATTCAGTACTTC
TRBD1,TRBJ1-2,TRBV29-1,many,CSVLKLTGTSYGYTF,TGCAGCGTTCTAAAGTTGACAGGGACTTCCTATGGCTACACCTTC
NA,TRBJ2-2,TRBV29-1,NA,CSVELGQIADTGELFF,TGCAGCGTTGAGCTCGGACAGATCGCGGACACCGGGGAGCTGTTTTTT
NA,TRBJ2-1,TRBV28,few,CASSLGGVAHGEQFF,TGTGCCAGCAGTTTAGGTGGGGTTGCTCATGGTGAGCAGTTCTTC
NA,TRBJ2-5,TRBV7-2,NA,CASSTPPVGETQYF,TGTGCCAGCAGCACCCCCCCCGTCGGAGAGACCCAGTACTTC
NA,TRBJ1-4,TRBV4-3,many,CASSQTLRDYEKLFF,TGCGCCAGCAGCCAAACTTTGCGGGATTATGAAAAACTGTTTTTT